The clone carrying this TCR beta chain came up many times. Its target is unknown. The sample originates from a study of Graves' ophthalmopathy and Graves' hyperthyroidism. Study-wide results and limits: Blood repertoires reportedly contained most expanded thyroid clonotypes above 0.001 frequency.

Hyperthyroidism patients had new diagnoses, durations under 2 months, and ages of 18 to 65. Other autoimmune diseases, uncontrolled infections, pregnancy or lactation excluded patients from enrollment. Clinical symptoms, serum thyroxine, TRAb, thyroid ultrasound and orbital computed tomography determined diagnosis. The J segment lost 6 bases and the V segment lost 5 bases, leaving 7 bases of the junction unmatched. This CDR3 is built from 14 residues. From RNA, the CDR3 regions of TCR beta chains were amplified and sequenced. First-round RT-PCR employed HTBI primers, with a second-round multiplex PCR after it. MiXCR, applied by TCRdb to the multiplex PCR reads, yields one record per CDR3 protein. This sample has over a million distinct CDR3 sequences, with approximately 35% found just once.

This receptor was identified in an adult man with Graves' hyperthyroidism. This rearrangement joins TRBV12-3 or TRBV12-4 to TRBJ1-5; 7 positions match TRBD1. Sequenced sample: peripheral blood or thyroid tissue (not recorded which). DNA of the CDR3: TGTGCCAGCAGTGTTTACCGGGACAGTCAGCCCCAGCATTTT. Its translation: CASSVYRDSQPQHF.